The 30 T cell receptor beta chains reported below all come from one sample, sequenced in a study of T cell repertoires in cytomegalovirus infection. TCRdb re-derived calls from the reads in MiXCR, one entry per CDR3 protein. The sample has some 680,000 distinct CDR3 sequences, roughly a third seen once; the top ten hold 2.5% to 3.5%. Sequenced input: PBMCs. Source of these receptors: a human donor in good health (CMV status not recorded). Some clones in this sample may be carry-over from other donors' samples.

V usage is TRBV20-1 and J usage is TRBJ2-1; 9 positions match TRBD2. The V segment lost 3 bases and the J segment 9 bases; nucleotides outside the gene matches: 6. The CDR3 loop spans 13 amino acids. Germline V CDR1 and CDR2: DFQATT, SNEGSKA (reference sequence). CDR3 in amino acids: CSASGPAGGEQFF. In DNA, the CDR3 is TGCAGTGCTAGTGGGCCAGCGGGAGGTGAGCAGTTCTTC.

This clonotype has just a few counts. The chain couples TRBV10-3 to TRBJ2-2; TRBD1 aligns across 9 bases. The V segment lost 11 bases and the J segment 6 bases; nucleotides outside the gene matches: 7. CDR1 and CDR2 (germline): ENHRY, SYGVKD. This CDR3 comprises 13 residues. For the CDR3, the DNA is TGTGCCGCCGGACAGGGGATCTCCGGGGAGCTGTTTTTT. Protein sequence: CAAGQGISGELFF.

The chain employs TRBV27 and TRBJ1-2; D is ambiguous. The length of the CDR3 is 13 residues. The germline CDR1 and CDR2 sequences are MNHEY and SMNVEV (reference sequence). V lost 3 bases and J 5 bases, leaving 10 bases between the germline ends. CDR3 sequence (DNA): TGTGCCAGCAGTTTTTACAGTTTTTATGGCTACACCTTC. Protein sequence: CASSFYSFYGYTF.

This rearrangement joins TRBV5-1 to TRBJ2-1; D gene uncertain. The germline gives CDR1 SGHRS, CDR2 YFSETQ. The CDR3 spans 19 residues. Trimming left V 2 bases short and J 1 base short, with 22 bases between. CDR3 amino acids: CASSFGLRSILPSYNEQFF. As DNA, the CDR3 is TGCGCCAGCAGCTTTGGGCTAAGGTCTATTTTACCTTCCTACAATGAGCAGTTCTTC.

The rearrangement links TRBV6-6 to TRBJ1-4; 7 positions match TRBD1. The trim removed 0 bases at V and 11 bases at J, leaving 12 bases unmatched. The germline gives CDR1 MNHNY, CDR2 SVGAGI (reference sequence). The CDR3 is 16 amino acids. This CDR3 is CASSYSMQGGQSKLFF. The CDR3 DNA follows: TGTGCCAGCAGTTACTCGATGCAAGGGGGACAGAGTAAACTGTTTTTT.

This clonotype was counted between two and nine times. The rearrangement links TRBV7-2 to TRBJ2-7; the match to TRBD1 covers 8 bases. V gave up 8 bases and J gave up 4 bases; unmatched junction bases: 19. In germline, CDR1 is SGHTA, CDR2 FQGNSA. CDR3 length equals 17 residues. CDR3 amino acids: CASRATDRTGRRYEQYF. CDR3 DNA sequence: TGTGCCAGCCGCGCAACCGACCGGACAGGGAGGCGTTACGAGCAGTACTTC.

V is TRBV19 and J is TRBJ2-2, with 11 bases matching TRBD2. CDR3 size: 13 residues. Trimming at V came to 9 bases and at J to 5 bases, leaving 2 bases not matched to a gene. CDR1 is LNHDA and CDR2 is SQIVND in the germline V gene (reference sequence). CDR3 bases: TGTGCCAGCGGGACTAGCGGAACCGGGGAGCTGTTTTTT. Translated, it gives CASGTSGTGELFF.

The CDR3 DNA reads TGTGCCAGCAGCTGGGACGGAAGCTCCTACGAGCAGTACTTC. Encoded protein: CASSWDGSSYEQYF. The chain combines TRBV28 with TRBJ2-7, with D perhaps matching TRBD1 or TRBD2 (5 bases each). The germline gives CDR1 MDHEN, CDR2 SYDVKM. The germline V and J ends were trimmed by 6 bases and 0 bases, with 12 bases remaining between them. This CDR3 comprises 14 residues. The whole variable domain, remainder taken from reference TRBV28 and TRBJ2-7, is DVKVTQSSRYLVKRTGEKVFLECVQDMDHENMFWYRQDPGLGLRLIYFSYDVKMKEKGDIPEGYSVSREKKERFSLILESASTNQTSMYLCASSWDGSSYEQYFGPGTRLTVT.

This clonotype was counted at least ten times. This chain links TRBV7-2 with TRBJ2-7, with D perhaps TRBD1 (5 bases). With 1 base removed from V and 1 base from J, the gap between germline ends came to 11 bases. The germline V gene has CDR1 SGHTA and CDR2 FQGNSA. The CDR3 runs 15 residues. The CDR3 region is CASSLGQYRSYEQYF. The CDR3, as DNA: TGTGCCAGCAGCTTAGGACAGTATAGATCCTACGAGCAGTACTTC.

The rearrangement links TRBV10-3 to TRBJ2-1; D assignment may be TRBD1 or TRBD2 (5 bases each). From germline, CDR1 is ENHRY and CDR2 SYGVKD. The CDR3 loop spans 15 amino acids. V lost 5 bases, J lost 7 bases, and 18 bases lay in between. This chain's CDR3 is CAISSGTSFSNEQFF. In nucleotides, the CDR3 is TGTGCCATCAGTTCCGGGACGAGCTTTTCGAATGAGCAGTTCTTC.

This clonotype was seen ten or more times. The chain uses TRBV7-6 and TRBJ2-1; D remains unclear. Germline V gene lookup returns CDR1 SGHVS and CDR2 FNYEAQ. Deletions cut 5 bases from V and 10 bases from J, with 12 bases between. This CDR3 has 12 amino acids. This CDR3 reads CASSPGIGEQFF. CDR3 nucleotide sequence: TGTGCCAGCAGCCCTGGCATTGGGGAGCAGTTCTTC.

This clonotype was observed a handful of times. This chain uses TRBV27 with TRBJ1-4, with D possibly TRBD1 on 6 matching bases. The V gene lost 5 bases and the J gene lost 1 base, with 14 bases spanning the gap. Germline lookup yields CDR1 MNHEY and CDR2 SMNVEV (reference sequence). The CDR3 is made up of 16 amino acids. The CDR3 DNA reads as TGTGCCAGCAGTCCCTCCGACAGGAGAACTAATGAAAAACTGTTTTTT. It yields the protein CASSPSDRRTNEKLFF.

There are many counts of this clonotype. The gene calls are TRBV11-2 and TRBJ1-4; D ambiguous. This CDR3 is 17 amino acids long. Germline V gene data show CDR1 as SGHAT and CDR2 as FQNNGV. V lost 0 bases, J lost 7 bases, and 18 bases lay in between. The CDR3 DNA is TGTGCCAGCAGCTTAGAGGCATTCTGGACGGTTACTGAAAAACTGTTTTTT. The encoded protein is CASSLEAFWTVTEKLFF.

This clonotype has ten or more counts. At one boundary the junction diverges from the germline segment, which might be a read error. This chain links TRBV5-1 with TRBJ1-1; no firm D call. The CDR3 consists of 12 residues. The V gene's germline CDR1 is SGHRS and CDR2 YFSETQ. As DNA, the CDR3 is TGTGCCAGCAGTGTGGGGAACACTGAAGCTTTCTTT. Encoded protein: CASSVGNTEAFF.

This chain joins TRBV20-1 and TRBJ1-2; no firm D call. The CDR3 length is 15 residues. Between the trimmed V and J ends, which lost 4 bases and 2 bases, there was a span of 17 bases. Germline-derived CDR1 and CDR2 are DFQATT and SNEGSKA (reference sequence). CDR3 DNA sequence: TGCAGTGCTACGTCTTGGAGGCGCCAAAACTATGGCTACACCTTC. The encoded protein is CSATSWRRQNYGYTF.

V and J are TRBV7-2 and TRBJ2-7; D might be TRBD2 (8 bases). The CDR3 loop spans 15 amino acids. Trimming took off 5 bases at V and 2 bases at J, with 16 bases between the two ends. Germline loops: CDR1 SGHTA, CDR2 FQGNSA. The CDR3 sequence: CASSQQGTSPYEQYF. CDR3 coding DNA: TGTGCCAGCAGCCAACAGGGGACTAGTCCCTACGAGCAGTACTTC.

This clonotype was counted a few times. The chain combines TRBV7-2 with TRBJ1-1; D is ambiguous. The CDR3 is made up of 14 amino acids. V lost 1 base and J lost 6, with 12 bases in between. In germline, CDR1 is SGHTA, CDR2 FQGNSA. The CDR3 nucleotides read TGTGCCAGCAGCTTAGTACGACGGAGCCCTGAAGCTTTCTTT. Its translation: CASSLVRRSPEAFF.

This clonotype was seen once. CDR3 sequence: CSVLILAAAYEQYF. CDR3 bases: TGCAGCGTGCTGATTCTAGCGGCAGCCTACGAGCAGTACTTC. J is TRBJ2-7 and V is TRBV29-1, with 7 bases fitting TRBD2. With 6 bases clipped from V and 2 bases from J, the junction kept 10 bases outside the gene matches. Germline V CDR1 and CDR2: SQVTM, ANQGSEA. The CDR3 loop spans 14 amino acids.

The chain is built from TRBV7-9 and TRBJ1-5; possible D gene TRBD1, 5 bases. The length of the CDR3 is 14 residues. The V and J ends lost 1 base and 5 bases respectively, with 9 bases between them. Germline V CDR1 and CDR2: SEHNR, FQNEAQ (reference sequence). This chain's CDR3 is CASSLGGSDQPQHF. In DNA form, the CDR3 reads TGTGCCAGCAGCTTAGGGGGGTCGGATCAGCCCCAGCATTTT.

This clonotype showed up just a few times. The chain joins TRBV6-6 to TRBJ2-7; the D is unclear. CDR1 MNHNY and CDR2 SVGAGI come from the germline V gene (reference sequence). Trimming took 6 bases from V and 6 from J, leaving 15 bases between them. CDR3 length: 13 amino acids. The CDR3 here is CASRISPGPEQYF. Written as DNA, the CDR3 is TGTGCCAGCAGGATTTCCCCCGGTCCCGAGCAGTACTTC.

This chain connects TRBV24-1 to TRBJ2-7; TRBD1 agrees at 7 bases. Germline loops: CDR1 KGHDR, CDR2 SFDVKD. V shed 9 bases and J 4 bases; nucleotides not matched to a gene: 8. The CDR3 has 13 amino acids. The CDR3 nucleotides read TGTGCCACCTCTGGGACAGACCAGTACGAGCAGTACTTC. Encoded protein: CATSGTDQYEQYF.

This clonotype turned up a few times. V gene TRBV7-9 combines with J gene TRBJ1-3, with D unclear. Germline V CDR1 and CDR2: SEHNR, FQNEAQ (reference sequence). CDR3 size: 14 residues. The germline V and J ends were trimmed by 5 bases and 1 base, with 9 bases remaining between them. CDR3 in DNA: TGTGCCAGCAGCCGGTCGGGATCTGGAAACACCATATATTTT. It specifies CASSRSGSGNTIYF. Looking up the rest from reference TRBV7-9 and TRBJ1-3 gives the full variable domain: DTGVSQNPRHKITKRGQNVTFRCDPISEHNRLYWYRQTLGQGPEFLTYFQNEAQLEKSRLLSDRFSAERPKGSFSTLEIQRTEQGDSAMYLCASSRSGSGNTIYFGEGSWLTVV.

This clonotype was seen more than once but under ten times. The rearrangement joins TRBV6-5 to TRBJ2-5; D ambiguous. The CDR3 length is 16 residues. Germline loops: CDR1 MNHEY, CDR2 SVGAGI. The germline V and J ends were trimmed by 5 bases and 5 bases, with 21 bases remaining between them. CDR3 protein: CASSMGKPVGSETQYF. The CDR3 bases are TGTGCCAGCAGTATGGGTAAACCCGTCGGATCGGAGACCCAGTACTTC.

In regard to this clonotype: Possible read error: a much larger clone is one base away. This chain links TRBV7-8 with TRBJ2-1; D might be TRBD1 (6 bases). The germline V gene encodes CDR1 SGHVS and CDR2 FQNEAQ. The CDR3 has 14 residues. DNA of the CDR3: TGTGCCAGCAGCTCGTTGGACAGCTACAAGGAGCAGTTCTTC. It yields the protein CASSSLDSYKEQFF.

This clonotype was seen many times. The chain joins TRBV28 to TRBJ2-5; TRBD2 matches at 8 bases. V was clipped by 4 bases and J by 2 bases; unmatched bases: 9. This CDR3 has 16 amino acids. Germline V gene sequence: CDR1 MDHEN, CDR2 SYDVKM. As DNA, the CDR3 is TGTGCCAGCAGTTCGCCCGGACTAGCAGTGCAAGAGACCCAGTACTTC. This sequence encodes CASSSPGLAVQETQYF.

The gene calls are TRBV27 and TRBJ2-1, with D unresolved. Trimming removed 7 bases from V and 16 bases from J, with 26 bases in between. Per germline, CDR1 MNHEY and CDR2 SMNVEV (reference sequence). This CDR3 region has 14 residues. The CDR3 loop is CASTPQMDEAVRFF. In nucleotides, the CDR3 is TGTGCCAGCACTCCTCAGATGGATGAGGCGGTCCGTTTCTTC.

The chain carries TRBV7-9 and TRBJ2-1; D gene ambiguous. The CDR3 spans 13 residues. V was clipped by 6 bases and J by 6 bases, with 12 bases between them. Germline CDR1 SEHNR, CDR2 FQNEAQ (reference sequence). The CDR3 is CASSPLGPNEQFF. Here the CDR3 DNA reads TGTGCCAGCAGTCCACTCGGACCCAATGAGCAGTTCTTC.

This clonotype occurred a few times. At one end, the junction sequence differs from germline, possibly due to a read error. The chain couples TRBV7-6 to TRBJ2-2; maybe TRBD2 (6 bases). The CDR3 has 17 residues. CDR1 is SGHVS, CDR2 FNYEAQ, per germline. CDR3 region: CASSSGTGLRSTGELFF. CDR3 nucleotide sequence: TGTGCTAGCAGCTCAGGAACGGGACTGCGGAGCACCGGGGAGCTGTTTTTT.

This clonotype turned up a few times. The V call is TRBV4-1, the J call TRBJ2-5; possibly TRBD1 for D (5 bases). CDR1 and CDR2 (germline): MGHRA, YSYEKL. Deletions cut 1 base from V and 4 bases from J, with 13 bases between. The length of the CDR3 is 15 residues. The CDR3 region has the DNA TGCGCCAGCAGCCAAGCCCCGGGTAGGGGAGAGACCCAGTACTTC. This sequence encodes CASSQAPGRGETQYF.

The CDR3 loop reads CSARSRRGSGVQETQYF. DNA of the CDR3: TGCAGTGCTAGATCCAGGCGTGGTAGCGGGGTTCAAGAGACCCAGTACTTC. This chain uses TRBV20-1 with TRBJ2-5; 8 nucleotides align to TRBD2. The CDR3 runs to 17 residues. With V trimmed by 2 bases and J by 2 bases, 13 bases remained unmatched. The germline gives CDR1 DFQATT, CDR2 SNEGSKA (reference sequence).